This entry concerns a single TCR beta chain. Its antigen has not been determined. Qualities for individual bases were not recorded, and no much larger clone is one base off. This entry comes from a study of T cells in Graves' hyperthyroidism and ophthalmopathy (dated by TCRdb to the late 2010s). Study-wide context: Peripheral blood was sampled at the time of initial diagnosis, prior to any treatment. Following sampling, methimazole starting at 30 mg daily was given to hyperthyroidism patients, and high-dose intravenous methylprednisolone was given to ophthalmopathy patients. The 100 or so discovery patients were divided at random into training and test sets in a 7:3 ratio. An independent validation cohort of under 20 hyperthyroidism patients and approximately 17 patients who later progressed to ophthalmopathy tested prospective prediction of ophthalmopathy. According to the paper, TCR Vbeta CDR3 sequencing was carried out on 135 peripheral blood samples, which came from under 50 ophthalmopathy, around 74 hyperthyroidism and approximately 17 progressor patients. In more than five Graves' hyperthyroidism patients, the study also compared T-cell repertoires from thyroid tissue with T-cell repertoires from blood. A discovery cohort of about a hundred patients, approximately 44 with Graves' ophthalmopathy and fewer than 65 with stable Graves' hyperthyroidism, was used to find distinguishing TCR V-J signatures. Overall study results and their limits: Most expanded thyroid clonotypes (frequency above 0.001) were also found in blood, which suggests that blood repertoires may mirror thyroid immune responses. In validation, the model predicted progression to ophthalmopathy a median of 6.5 months before onset, with about 71% sensitivity and about 72% specificity. No statistical method was used to fix the sample size in advance, and group allocation was not hidden from the investigators. A 13 V-J signature model separated ophthalmopathy from stable hyperthyroidism, with 87.88% sensitivity and around 84% specificity in cross-validation and 80%/75% in testing.

Graves' hyperthyroidism was defined as stable when no progression to ophthalmopathy occurred over 18 months of follow-up. Hyperthyroidism patients were aged 18 to 65 years and newly diagnosed, with disease duration of less than 2 months. Any patient with an uncontrolled infection, another autoimmune disease, pregnancy or lactation was excluded. Diagnoses were based on clinical symptoms, serum thyroxine and TRAb, thyroid ultrasound and orbital computed tomography. PBMCs were separated from roughly 10 ml of fresh peripheral blood using Ficoll-Paque density gradient centrifugation. Total RNA was extracted with Trizol reagent, and quality was checked on an Agilent 2100 Bioanalyzer. The germline V gene (reference sequence) provides CDR1 GTSNPN and CDR2 SVGIG. CDR3 length: 13 amino acids, cysteine to phenylalanine. Of all the DNA, just the CDR3 is kept, 39 bases in frame from base 1. V sheds 1 base and J sheds 5 bases, leaving 9 bases between their ends.

The TCR beta CDR3 regions were amplified from the RNA transcripts. For the first round of RT-PCR on the TCR CDR3, the HTBI primer set was used together with the Qiagen OneStep RT-PCR kit. A second multiplex PCR round built the libraries, followed by size selection and purification. Libraries were sequenced paired-end with 100 bp reads on an Illumina HiSeq2000. The published analysis was carried out like this. SOAPnuke was used to process the raw data, removing reads that contained adapters or uncalled bases, had a mean Phred below 15, or lacked an exact match to the constant primer or identifier. High-quality paired reads were merged using COPE v1.2.5, and each unique nucleotide sequence was defined as a clonotype. MiTCR v1.1 was used to align the clonotypes against IMGT TRBV, TRBD and TRBJ reference segments. The analysis included only V-J combinations with a frequency above 0.0001, which together covered 99% to 99.2% of the repertoires. The TCS score was defined as F50 (clonal expansion) divided by E x V (chaos), with BLOSUM62-based TCRdist calculated between CDR3 peptides within each V-J. Welch's t-statistics and random forest reduced several hundred V-J features to 13, which were used in a naive Bayes classifier (R e1071). Clones were called with MiXCR by TCRdb after fastp trimmed the public reads at Q25, and only in-frame beta chains were retained. Every CDR3 protein is listed once, alongside the most common genes and DNA of its rows. It is TCRdb's table, rather than the study itself, that gives the V and J calls and clone size. A total of approximately 330,000 distinct CDR3 sequences appear in this sample, around 23% of them only once. The ten most abundant clones make up 50% of the sample.

What was sequenced was blood. The clonotype was recovered from a woman in her forties or fifties with Graves' hyperthyroidism. The sequence joins TRBV30 to TRBJ1-5; tentative D gene TRBD1, with 6 bases matching. The DNA is as follows: TGTGCCTGGAGTGAGCAGGGGCATCAGCCCCAGCATTTT. Its coded protein is CAWSEQGHQPQHF.